This T cell receptor beta chain was observed in a study of shared clonotypes between healthy human individuals. Clones were sequenced by immunoSEQ multiplex PCR, and TCRdb holds only the in-frame ones, with some missing. The table has roughly 2.2 million clones, around 90% seen once. Sequencing input: naive CD4+ T cells from PBMCs. The subset was: CD45RA+ positively selected. The TCR sequence derives from a man between 18 and 35 years old in good health. Some clones in this sample may be carry-over from other donors' samples.

The CDR3 coding sequence is TGCAGCGCACAGGAGAACTATGGCTACACCTTC. Translated, it gives CSAQENYGYTF. The V and J genes are TRBV29-1 and TRBJ1-2; D might be TRBD1 (5 bases). Germline loops: CDR1 SQVTM, CDR2 ANQGSEA. This CDR3 region has 11 residues. V gave up 7 bases and J gave up 2 bases, with 8 bases separating them.